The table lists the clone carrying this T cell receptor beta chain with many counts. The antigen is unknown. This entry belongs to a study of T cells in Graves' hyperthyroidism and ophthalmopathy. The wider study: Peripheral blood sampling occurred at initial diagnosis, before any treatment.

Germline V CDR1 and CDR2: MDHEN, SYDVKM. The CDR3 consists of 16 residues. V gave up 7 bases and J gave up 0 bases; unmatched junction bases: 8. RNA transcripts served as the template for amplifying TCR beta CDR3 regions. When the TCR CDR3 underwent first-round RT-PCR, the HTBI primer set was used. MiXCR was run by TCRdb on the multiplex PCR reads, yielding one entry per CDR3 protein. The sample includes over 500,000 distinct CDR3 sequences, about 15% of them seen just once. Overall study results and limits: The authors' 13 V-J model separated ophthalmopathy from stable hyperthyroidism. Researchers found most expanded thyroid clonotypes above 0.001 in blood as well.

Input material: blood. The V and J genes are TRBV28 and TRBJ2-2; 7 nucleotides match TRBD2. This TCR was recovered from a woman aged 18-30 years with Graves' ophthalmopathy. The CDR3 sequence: CASKPSGTSNTGELFF. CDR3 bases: TGTGCCAGCAAACCAAGCGGGACCTCGAACACCGGGGAGCTGTTTTTT.